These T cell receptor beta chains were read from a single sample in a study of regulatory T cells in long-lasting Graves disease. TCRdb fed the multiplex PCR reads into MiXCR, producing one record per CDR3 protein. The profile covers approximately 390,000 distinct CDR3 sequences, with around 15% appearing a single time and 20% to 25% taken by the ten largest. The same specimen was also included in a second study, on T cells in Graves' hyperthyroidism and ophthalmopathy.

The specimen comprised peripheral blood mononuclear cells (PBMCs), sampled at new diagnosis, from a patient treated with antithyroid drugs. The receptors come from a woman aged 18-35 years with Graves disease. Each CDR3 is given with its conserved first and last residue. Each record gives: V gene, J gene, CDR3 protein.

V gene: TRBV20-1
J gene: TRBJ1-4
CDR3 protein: CSAREERTGWKLFF

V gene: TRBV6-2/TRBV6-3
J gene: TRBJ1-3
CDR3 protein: CASSYSTFLNTIYF

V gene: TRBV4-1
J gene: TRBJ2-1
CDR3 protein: CASSQDYAGWGEQFF

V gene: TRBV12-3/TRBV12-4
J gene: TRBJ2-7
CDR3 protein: CASSFNGAGEQYF

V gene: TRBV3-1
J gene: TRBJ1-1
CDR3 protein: CASSQDGAATEAFF

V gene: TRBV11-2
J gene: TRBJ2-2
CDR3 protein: CASSGQGVTTGELFF

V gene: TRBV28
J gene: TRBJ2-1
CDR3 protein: CASSLSRITGTYNEQFF

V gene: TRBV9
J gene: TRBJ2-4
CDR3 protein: CASSVVTSGRDIQYF

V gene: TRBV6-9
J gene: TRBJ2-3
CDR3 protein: CASSYRATSTDTQYF

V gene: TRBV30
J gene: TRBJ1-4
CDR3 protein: CASRPHDPANEKLFF

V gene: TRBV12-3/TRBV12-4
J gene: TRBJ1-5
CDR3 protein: CASSFSGRDQPQHF

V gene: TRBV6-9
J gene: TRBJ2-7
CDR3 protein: CASSYSGGETYEQYF

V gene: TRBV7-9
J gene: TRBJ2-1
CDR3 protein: CASSIGQGAALYNEQFF

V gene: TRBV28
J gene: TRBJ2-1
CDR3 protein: CASRRGWDNEQFF

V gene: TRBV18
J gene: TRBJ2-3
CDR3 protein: CASSVRERTDTQYF

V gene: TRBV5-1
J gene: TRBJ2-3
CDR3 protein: CASRPTDTQYF

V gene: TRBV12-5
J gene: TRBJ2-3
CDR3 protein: CASARTEDTQYF

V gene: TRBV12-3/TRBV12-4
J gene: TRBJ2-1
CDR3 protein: CASSLLAGREFF

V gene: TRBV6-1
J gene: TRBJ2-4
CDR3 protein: CASRGGGPRESQYF

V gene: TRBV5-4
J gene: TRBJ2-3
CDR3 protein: CASSLSFGGRATDTQYF

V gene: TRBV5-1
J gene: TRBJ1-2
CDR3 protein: CASSLAGSEGYTF

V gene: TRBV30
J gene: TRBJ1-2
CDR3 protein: CAWSVSGPGYTF

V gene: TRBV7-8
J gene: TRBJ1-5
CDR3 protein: CASSLAGAGQPQHF

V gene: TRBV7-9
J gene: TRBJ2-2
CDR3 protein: CASSLASSGWTNTGELFF

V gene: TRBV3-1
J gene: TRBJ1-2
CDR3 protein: CASSQESVGNYGYTF

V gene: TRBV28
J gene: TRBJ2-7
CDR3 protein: CASSFGQGANYEQYF

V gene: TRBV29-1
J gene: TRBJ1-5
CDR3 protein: CSVAENSNQPQHF

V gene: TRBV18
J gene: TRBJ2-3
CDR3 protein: CASSPGGGIADTQYF

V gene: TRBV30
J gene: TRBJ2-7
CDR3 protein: CAWGPGPSYEQYF

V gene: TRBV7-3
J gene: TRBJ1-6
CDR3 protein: CASSRTGGMSSYNSPLHF

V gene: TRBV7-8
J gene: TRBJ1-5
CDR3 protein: CASSLKRYRGEQPQHF

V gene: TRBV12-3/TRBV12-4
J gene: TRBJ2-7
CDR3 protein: CASSLSLEQYF

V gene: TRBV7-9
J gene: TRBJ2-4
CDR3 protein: CASSLGAAKNIQYF

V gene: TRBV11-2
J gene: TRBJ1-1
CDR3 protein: CASSSPMRQGPKGTEAFF

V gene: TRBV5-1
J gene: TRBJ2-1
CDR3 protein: CASSLPSQGTNEQFF

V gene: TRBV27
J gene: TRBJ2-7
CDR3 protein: CATGVYSYEQYF

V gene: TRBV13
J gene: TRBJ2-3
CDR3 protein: CASSFTGGSTDTQYF

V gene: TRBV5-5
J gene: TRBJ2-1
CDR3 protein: CASSLEGQGAGNEQFF

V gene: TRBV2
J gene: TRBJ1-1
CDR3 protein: CASILRRIEAFF

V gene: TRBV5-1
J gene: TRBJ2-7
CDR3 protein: CASSLDTTSGRTNEQYF

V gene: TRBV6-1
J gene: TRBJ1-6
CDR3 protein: CASSEDGAGGNSPLHF

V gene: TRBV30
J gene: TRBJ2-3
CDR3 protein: CAWSARTGGTQYF

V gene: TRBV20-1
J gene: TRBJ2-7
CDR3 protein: CSASSGTSGRSSYEQYF

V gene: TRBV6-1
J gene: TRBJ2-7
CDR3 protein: CASSTMGGLAGQSSYEQYF

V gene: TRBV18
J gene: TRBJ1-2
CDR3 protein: CASSPRTNYGYTF

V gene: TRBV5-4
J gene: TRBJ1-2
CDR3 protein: CASSLRAGVHYGYTF

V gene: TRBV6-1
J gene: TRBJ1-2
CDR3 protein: CASSDVDRGYGYTF

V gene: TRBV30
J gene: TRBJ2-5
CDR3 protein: CAWSKGGFQETQYF

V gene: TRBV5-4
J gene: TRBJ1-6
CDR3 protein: CASSLDQIYNSPLHF

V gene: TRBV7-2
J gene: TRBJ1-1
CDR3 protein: CASSLVEGSYIPTEAFF